This TCR beta chain was identified in a study of regulatory T cells in long-lasting Graves disease. Whole-study findings and limits: Possibly, accuracy suffered from the small sample size. Persistent Graves' patients showed less TCR diversity than newly diagnosed ones.

With iRepertoire HTBI primers and Arm-PCR of CDR3 regions, TCR beta libraries were built. Original methodology: Detected in the samples were over 60 TRBV and under 15 TRBJ segments. TCRdb reanalysed the multiplex PCR reads using MiXCR and keeps one entry per CDR3 protein. The V and J calls follow TCRdb's processing rather than the paper's. The profile shows fewer than 350,000 distinct CDR3 sequences, under 20% of them singletons. The V gene lost 1 base and the J gene lost 0 bases, with 12 bases spanning the gap. The V gene's germline CDR1 is MDHEN and CDR2 SYDVKM. The CDR3 length is 16 residues. This clonotype was seen ten or more times. Its antigen is not identified. The time point: newly diagnosed GD, antithyroid drugs for less than 3 months. RNA isolated from PBMCs was used to make the TCR library.

This sample comprised peripheral blood mononuclear cells (PBMCs), obtained at new diagnosis, from a patient treated with antithyroid drugs. The rearrangement joins TRBV28 to TRBJ1-1; D possibly corresponds to TRBD1 (6 bases). This TCR was recovered from a female donor with Graves disease. CDR3 coding DNA: TGTGCCAGCAGTTTATTAGGGCGGGACATGAACACTGAAGCTTTCTTT. Amino acid sequence: CASSLLGRDMNTEAFF.